These 20 T cell receptor beta chains were all obtained from the same sample, sequenced in a study of blood T cell repertoires in COVID-19. Generated by immunoSEQ multiplex PCR, the TCRdb table keeps only in-frame clones and is missing some. This table has fewer than 25,000 clones, about 87% appearing once. The sequencing sample was made of peripheral blood. The receptors derive from an elderly woman with active COVID-19.

The chain links TRBV6-2 or TRBV6-3 to TRBJ2-1; 10 positions match TRBD2. Unmatched junction bases numbered 5, after V lost 0 bases and J lost 3 bases. Germline values: CDR1 MNHEY, CDR2 SVGEGT. This CDR3 has 17 residues. The CDR3 here is CASSYSNSGGLYNEQFF. The CDR3 DNA is TGTGCCAGCAGTTACTCAAATAGCGGGGGGCTCTACAATGAGCAGTTCTTC.

The chain recombines TRBV6-1 with TRBJ1-3; D might be TRBD1 (5 bases). Trimming removed 3 bases at V and 2 bases at J, with 8 bases between. The V gene's germline CDR1 is MNHNS and CDR2 SASEGT. The CDR3 consists of 14 residues. CDR3 amino acids: CASSDGGPGNTIYF. In DNA, the CDR3 is TGTGCCAGCAGTGACGGGGGTCCTGGAAACACCATATATTTT.

This rearrangement joins TRBV18 to TRBJ1-1, with 7 bases fitting TRBD1. CDR3 length: 17 residues. With 3 bases clipped from V and 0 bases from J, the junction kept 10 bases outside the gene matches. CDR1 is KGHSH, CDR2 LQKENI, per germline. The CDR3, as DNA: TGTGCCAGCTCACCGGACAGGAGTAGGGCAATGAACACTGAAGCTTTCTTT. Its translation: CASSPDRSRAMNTEAFF.

The chain is built from TRBV18 and TRBJ2-6, with D tentatively TRBD1 (5 bases). Trimming pared 2 bases from V and 1 base from J, leaving 15 bases between. The CDR3 has 18 residues. Germline V gene sequence: CDR1 KGHSH, CDR2 LQKENI. The CDR3 DNA is TGTGCCAGCTCACCAGGGCAGGGTTGGAGTTCTGGGGCCAACGTCCTGACTTTC. Encoded protein: CASSPGQGWSSGANVLTF.

The chain couples TRBV2 to TRBJ2-7; 8 nucleotides match TRBD1. Germline V CDR1 and CDR2: SNHLY, FYNNEI. V was clipped by 4 bases and J by 0 bases; unmatched bases: 2. There are 14 residues in the CDR3. The CDR3 nucleotides read TGTGCCAGCAGTGGGGACAGGAGCTCCTACGAGCAGTACTTC. Amino acids: CASSGDRSSYEQYF.

The V call is TRBV3-1 (or the pseudogene TRBV3-2), the J call TRBJ1-2; 7 bases match TRBD1. CDR1 and CDR2 (germline): LGHDT, YNNKEL (reference sequence). The ends lost 4 bases at V and 4 bases at J; junction bases unmatched: 6. This CDR3 has 14 residues. CDR3: CASSPSGGGYGYTF. The DNA of the CDR3 is TGTGCCAGCAGCCCATCAGGGGGTGGCTATGGCTACACCTTC.

The chain employs TRBV7-9 and TRBJ2-1; TRBD2 aligns across 10 bases. The junction had 13 bases not matched to a gene; V was cut back by 5 bases and J by 6 bases. Germline assignment: CDR1 SEHNR and CDR2 FQNEAQ (reference sequence). The CDR3 covers 17 residues. CDR3 sequence (DNA): TGTGCCAGCAGCGAAGGGGATGGTTTAGCGGGGGGCAATGAGCAGTTCTTC. This gives the protein CASSEGDGLAGGNEQFF.

The genes are TRBV3-1 (or the pseudogene TRBV3-2) and TRBJ1-6, with D unresolved. From germline, CDR1 is LGHDT and CDR2 YNNKEL (reference sequence). The CDR3 has 15 amino acids. V dropped 3 bases and J dropped 1 base, with 7 bases sitting between them. In nucleotides, the CDR3 is TGTGCCAGCAGCCAGGAGGGTTCCTATAATTCACCCCTCCACTTT. Translation: CASSQEGSYNSPLHF.

The count of this clone is one. The chain is built from TRBV5-1 and TRBJ2-3; D is possibly TRBD2 (6 bases). Germline CDR1 and CDR2: SGHRS and YFSETQ. The length of the CDR3 is 15 residues. Trimming removed 0 bases at V and 4 bases at J, with 12 bases between. CDR3 sequence reads: CASSLGGTPSDTQYF. CDR3 in DNA: TGCGCCAGCAGCTTGGGCGGGACGCCATCAGATACGCAGTATTTT.

The V and J genes are TRBV7-9 and TRBJ2-2; D not resolved. The germline V gene has CDR1 SEHNR and CDR2 FQNEAQ (reference sequence). This CDR3 is 12 amino acids long. Trimming cost V 11 bases and J 0 bases, with 7 bases left between them. CDR3: CAVPANTGELFF. The CDR3 region has the DNA TGTGCCGTCCCAGCGAACACCGGGGAGCTGTTTTTT.

The chain joins TRBV30 to TRBJ2-6; D not certain. Germline V CDR1 and CDR2: GTSNPN, SVGIG (reference sequence). This CDR3 is 14 amino acids long. Deletions cut 4 bases from V and 0 bases from J, with 7 bases between. Here the CDR3 reads CAWTDTSGANVLTF. Here the CDR3 DNA reads TGTGCCTGGACCGACACCTCTGGGGCCAACGTCCTGACTTTC.

The rearrangement uses TRBV2 and TRBJ2-3; possible D gene TRBD2, 6 bases. The CDR3 is 14 residues long. Germline values: CDR1 SNHLY, CDR2 FYNNEI. V was pared by 2 bases and J by 4 bases, with 10 bases between. CDR3 coding DNA: TGTGCCAGCAGTGAAAGTCCGGGAGCAGATACGCAGTATTTT. Encoded protein: CASSESPGADTQYF. Looking up the rest from reference TRBV2 and TRBJ2-3 gives the full variable domain: EPEVTQTPSHQVTQMGQEVILRCVPISNHLYFYWYRQILGQKVEFLVSFYNNEISEKSEIFDDQFSVERPDGSNFTLKIRSTKLEDSAMYFCASSESPGADTQYFGPGTRLTVL.

The chain is built from TRBV14 and TRBJ2-5; 11 bases are shared with TRBD2. This CDR3 comprises 20 residues. The V gene's germline CDR1 is SGHDN and CDR2 FVKESK. The V and J ends lost 1 base and 0 bases, in that order; junction bases with no gene match: 13. CDR3 loop: CASSQVPPMGLAEYQETQYF. The CDR3 DNA is TGTGCCAGCAGCCAAGTCCCCCCTATGGGACTAGCGGAGTACCAAGAGACCCAGTACTTC.

The CDR3 nucleotides read TGTGCCAGCAGCATCCCCGGCGGTACCGGGGAGCTGTTTTTT. Its protein product is CASSIPGGTGELFF. The genes are TRBV11-2 and TRBJ2-2; D is ambiguous. The germline CDR1 and CDR2 sequences are SGHAT and FQNNGV. The V end lost 5 bases, the J end lost 5 bases, and 12 bases lay between the germline ends. There are 14 residues in the CDR3. Using reference TRBV11-2 and TRBJ2-2 for the parts outside the CDR3, the full variable domain is EAGVAQSPRYKIIEKRQSVAFWCNPISGHATLYWYQQILGQGPKLLIQFQNNGVVDDSQLPKDRFSAERLKGVDSTLKIQPAKLEDSAVYLCASSIPGGTGELFFGEGSRLTVL.

This chain connects TRBV30 to TRBJ1-2; possibly TRBD1 for D (5 bases). CDR3 length: 12 amino acids. The germline V gene encodes CDR1 GTSNPN and CDR2 SVGIG (reference sequence). Trimming shortened V by 5 bases and J by 4 bases, and 11 bases separated the two germline ends. The CDR3 region is CAWAGLSYGYTF. The CDR3 region has the DNA TGTGCCTGGGCGGGACTGAGCTATGGCTACACCTTC.

The rearrangement uses TRBV7-3 and TRBJ2-1; a weak D match, TRBD2 (7 bases). CDR1 SGHTA and CDR2 FQGTGA come from the germline V gene. V shed 5 bases and J shed 9 bases, with 14 bases lying between them. The length of the CDR3 is 13 residues. CDR3 coding DNA: TGTGCCAGCAGCCTTGGGGGGGCATCTGAGCAGTTCTTC. Translated: CASSLGGASEQFF.

This clone showed up just once. The chain carries TRBV6-1 and TRBJ2-5; maybe TRBD2 (6 bases). V gave up 3 bases and J gave up 4 bases, with 9 bases separating them. Germline values: CDR1 MNHNS, CDR2 SASEGT. The CDR3 is made up of 13 amino acids. The DNA for the CDR3 is TGTGCCAGCAGTGATCGGGAGCGAGAGACCCAGTACTTC. Amino acids: CASSDRERETQYF.

This clone appeared once. The rearrangement uses TRBV4-1 and TRBJ1-4; weak D call: TRBD1 (5 bases). Looked up from germline, CDR1 is MGHRA and CDR2 is YSYEKL. Trimming left V 4 bases short and J 0 bases short, with 12 bases between. The CDR3 extends over 16 amino acids. The CDR3 DNA reads as TGCGCCAGCAGCCCCCAGGGATTCGCAACTAATGAAAAACTGTTTTTT. Translating gives CASSPQGFATNEKLFF.

The genes are TRBV29-1 and TRBJ2-1, with 8 positions matching TRBD1. This CDR3 comprises 14 residues. Unmatched junction bases numbered 7, after V lost 2 bases and J lost 7 bases. Looked up from germline, CDR1 is SQVTM and CDR2 is ANQGSEA. The CDR3 DNA is TGCAGCGTTGAAACCCCGAGGACAGGGAATGAGCAGTTCTTC. It encodes CSVETPRTGNEQFF.

CDR3 bases: TGTGCCAGCTCACCAGCGGGGGCCACGACGAACACTGAAGCTTTCTTT. Translated: CASSPAGATTNTEAFF. The chain recombines TRBV18 with TRBJ1-1, with a weak D call TRBD1 (6 bases). CDR1 is KGHSH, CDR2 LQKENI, per germline. There are 16 residues in the CDR3. V was clipped by 2 bases and J by 1 base, with 14 bases between them.